These 17 T cell receptor beta chains came from one sample sequenced in a study of blood T cells in healthy people across ages (dated by TCRdb to between 2015 and 2016). Library preparation employed 5' RACE. The instrument was an Illumina HiSeq 2500. The second PCR ran for about 7 to 11 cycles and used a J-beta primer mix along with a sample-barcoded 5' primer. TCRdb cleaned the public reads at Q25 with fastp, built clones with MiXCR and kept in-frame beta chains. Identical CDR3 proteins give one entry, which carries the most common genes and DNA. The table for this sample lists approximately 690,000 distinct CDR3 sequences; approximately 50% of them were counted only once. The ten largest clones represent about two fifths of the sample. The sample taken for sequencing was blood. All receptors derive from a man between 60 and 75 years old in good health.

In this sample, this clonotype turned up a few times. V and J are TRBV29-1 and TRBJ2-1; 8 nucleotides match TRBD2. The J call may be mistaken, given a closer DNA end match to TRBJ2-7. The germline V gene encodes CDR1 SQVTM and CDR2 ANQGSEA. The CDR3 is 13 residues long. CDR3 coding DNA: TGCAGCGTTGAAGCTAGCGGGTACAATGAGCAGTACTTC. It translates to CSVEASGYNEQYF.

This chain connects TRBV12-3 or TRBV12-4 to TRBJ2-1; 7 bases are a match to TRBD2. This CDR3 contains 15 residues. With V trimmed by 6 bases and J by 7 bases, 12 bases remained unmatched. The chain's CDR3 is CASSRDRGVGNEQFF. In nucleotides, the CDR3 is TGTGCCAGCAGCCGCGACCGGGGGGTTGGGAATGAGCAGTTCTTC.

V and J are TRBV7-2 and TRBJ2-5, with 14 nucleotides matching TRBD2. This CDR3 region has 16 residues. CDR1 and CDR2 (germline): SGHTA, FQGNSA. The V and J ends lost 1 base and 5 bases, in that order; junction bases with no gene match: 3. CDR3 nucleotide sequence: TGTGCCAGCAGCTTAGTGGGACTAGCGGGGGCCGAGACCCAGTACTTC. As protein: CASSLVGLAGAETQYF.

The chain carries TRBV2 and TRBJ1-1; 8 nucleotides line up with TRBD1. Per germline, CDR1 SNHLY and CDR2 FYNNEI. The CDR3 loop spans 16 amino acids. The trim removed 6 bases at V and 3 bases at J, leaving 12 bases unmatched. DNA of the CDR3: TGTGCCAGCAGAAAATCCACAGGGGGAAGGGACACTGAAGCTTTCTTT. Translating gives CASRKSTGGRDTEAFF.

J is TRBJ2-3 and V is TRBV4-2; a possible D gene is TRBD1 (6 bases). The V gene lost 0 bases and the J gene lost 2 bases, with 12 bases spanning the gap. Germline V gene data show CDR1 as LGHNA and CDR2 as YNFKEQ. The CDR3 has 16 amino acids. CDR3 sequence: CASSQDLQGPTDTQYF. DNA of the CDR3: TGTGCCAGCAGCCAAGATCTACAGGGCCCCACAGATACGCAGTATTTT.

V usage is TRBV12-3 or TRBV12-4 and J usage is TRBJ2-3; 12 bases line up with TRBD2. Trimming removed 7 bases from V and 4 bases from J; junction bases left unmatched: 6. The CDR3 totals 15 residues. The CDR3 sequence: CASTQLAGGSDTQYF. For the CDR3, the DNA is TGTGCCAGCACTCAACTAGCGGGAGGTTCAGATACGCAGTATTTT.

This chain uses TRBV29-1 with TRBJ1-2; a weak D match, TRBD1 (6 bases). V shed 4 bases and J shed 7 bases, with 16 bases lying between them. CDR3 length equals 13 residues. Germline CDR1 is SQVTM and CDR2 is ANQGSEA. The CDR3 region has the DNA TGCAGCGTTGGGGGTCAGGGGAGTGGTGGCTACACCTTC. Protein product: CSVGGQGSGGYTF.

The V call is TRBV6-5, the J call TRBJ1-1; unclear D gene. CDR1 MNHEY and CDR2 SVGAGI come from the germline V gene. With 3 bases removed from V and 6 bases from J, the gap between germline ends came to 11 bases. The CDR3 spans 13 residues. The CDR3 sequence is CASSYHGSAEAFF. DNA of the CDR3: TGTGCCAGCAGTTATCACGGGTCGGCTGAAGCTTTCTTT.

This clonotype was observed a few times. With a much larger clone just one base away, this may be a read error. The J gene is TRBJ2-1, the V gene TRBV29-1; D may be TRBD1 (6 bases). CDR1 is SQVTM and CDR2 is ANQGSEA in the germline V gene. The CDR3 runs 16 residues. V was pared by 1 base and J by 6 bases, with 19 bases between. Here the CDR3 DNA reads TGCAGCGTTGAAGGGAGCGGACAGTATCAAACCAATGAGCAGTTCTTC. This translates into CSVEGSGQYQTNEQFF.

The chain employs TRBV29-1 and TRBJ2-7, with D possibly matching TRBD2 (5 bases). TRBJ2-5 matches the DNA end more closely, so the J call is doubtful. Germline assignment: CDR1 SQVTM and CDR2 ANQGSEA. CDR3 length: 12 residues. CDR3 protein: CSVRQRSETQYF. Here the CDR3 DNA reads TGCAGCGTCCGGCAGCGGTCGGAGACCCAGTACTTC.

The V and J genes are TRBV3-1 and TRBJ2-5; 9 nucleotides line up with TRBD2. J lost 0 bases, V lost 4 bases, and 9 bases had no gene match. This CDR3 has 17 amino acids. Germline V gene sequence: CDR1 LGHDT, CDR2 YNNKEL (reference sequence). The CDR3 region is CASSPGAGTSYQETQYF. The DNA of the CDR3 is TGTGCCAGCAGCCCCGGGGCCGGGACTAGCTACCAAGAGACCCAGTACTTC.

This clonotype was counted once. V and J are TRBV20-1 and TRBJ1-2, with 10 nucleotides matching TRBD1. This CDR3 has 13 amino acids. Trimming at V came to 6 bases and at J to 8 bases, leaving 9 bases not matched to a gene. Germline CDR1 reads DFQATT; CDR2 reads SNEGSKA (reference sequence). The CDR3 coding sequence is TGCAGTGCCCTACGACAGGGGGCGCAGGGCTACACCTTC. This sequence encodes CSALRQGAQGYTF.

The rearrangement uses TRBV18 and TRBJ2-7, with 10 bases identical to TRBD1. CDR3 length: 16 residues. Losses at the gene ends were 3 bases for V and 3 bases for J; bases not matched to a gene: 8. Germline V lookup: CDR1 KGHSH, CDR2 LQKENI. The DNA of the CDR3 is TGTGCCAGCTCACCGAGTCGGACAGGGGGAGGCTACGAGCAGTACTTC. The encoded protein is CASSPSRTGGGYEQYF.

The chain combines TRBV7-8 with TRBJ2-6, with a weak D call TRBD2 (6 bases). Germline V CDR1 and CDR2: SGHVS, FQNEAQ. Trimming pared 5 bases from V and 0 bases from J, leaving 14 bases between. The CDR3 consists of 17 residues. The CDR3 nucleotides read TGTGCCAGCAGCCCCGGGACTGCCCGCTCTGGGGCCAACGTCCTGACTTTC. Protein sequence: CASSPGTARSGANVLTF.

The chain is built from TRBV12-3 or TRBV12-4 and TRBJ1-2, with D possibly TRBD1 on 6 matching bases. Trimming took 6 bases from V and 8 from J, leaving 13 bases between them. This CDR3 is 12 amino acids long. The CDR3 is CASSTGSGGYTF. CDR3 DNA: TGTGCCAGCAGCACAGGGTCGGGCGGCTACACCTTC.

This clonotype was detected once. V usage is TRBV13 and J usage is TRBJ2-5; 8 nucleotides match TRBD1. With the DNA end fitting TRBJ2-7 better, the J assignment may be wrong. The CDR3 loop spans 17 amino acids. Per germline, CDR1 PRHDT and CDR2 FYEKMQ (reference sequence). The DNA of the CDR3 is TGTGCCAGCAACTCTGGACAGGGCCAACATCCCATATACGAGCAGTACTTC. This encodes CASNSGQGQHPIYEQYF.

The rearrangement uses TRBV18 and TRBJ2-1; D is possibly TRBD1 (6 bases). The CDR3 spans 15 residues. CDR1 is KGHSH and CDR2 is LQKENI in the germline V gene. The V gene lost 6 bases and the J gene lost 13 bases, with 25 bases spanning the gap. For the CDR3, the DNA is TGTGCCAGCTCTTTCACACAGGGATCGCAAGAGACCCAGTTCTTC. Encoded protein: CASSFTQGSQETQFF.